This T cell receptor (beta chain) was retrieved from a study of OX40 agonist ivuxolimab in advanced cancers. Study as a whole: Dosing consisted of intravenous ivuxolimab at 0.01 to 10 mg/kg every 2 weeks. Study-level points and caveats: Individuals who were partial responders at 0.1-3.0 mg/kg had clonal expansion that ranked among the lowest.

As for this clone: Its antigen remains unknown.

Repertoires were generated with immunoSEQ multiplex PCR, while TCRdb's copy carries only in-frame clones and drops some. The repertoire has approximately 23,000 clones, less than 90% of them found once; the top ten carry around 25%. The germline V gene has CDR1 SQVTM and CDR2 ANQGSEA. Trimming took 7 bases from V and 1 from J, leaving 13 bases between them. The CDR3 spans 13 residues. The rearrangement uses TRBV29-1 and TRBJ1-1; a possible D gene is TRBD1 (5 bases). The input for sequencing was CD4+ or CD8+ T cells sorted from blood, taken in a trial of the OX40 agonist ivuxolimab. The origin of this receptor is an adult with an advanced solid tumor such as melanoma, head and neck, liver or kidney cancer. The CDR3 DNA reads TGCAGCGCCGGTGGGGCTGGGAACACTGAAGCTTTCTTT. It encodes CSAGGAGNTEAFF. The whole variable domain, filled in from reference TRBV29-1 and TRBJ1-1, reads SAVISQKPSRDICQRGTSLTIQCQVDSQVTMMFWYRQQPGQSLTLIATANQGSEATYESGFVIDKFPISRPNLTFSTLTVSNMSPEDSSIYLCSAGGAGNTEAFFGQGTRLTVV.